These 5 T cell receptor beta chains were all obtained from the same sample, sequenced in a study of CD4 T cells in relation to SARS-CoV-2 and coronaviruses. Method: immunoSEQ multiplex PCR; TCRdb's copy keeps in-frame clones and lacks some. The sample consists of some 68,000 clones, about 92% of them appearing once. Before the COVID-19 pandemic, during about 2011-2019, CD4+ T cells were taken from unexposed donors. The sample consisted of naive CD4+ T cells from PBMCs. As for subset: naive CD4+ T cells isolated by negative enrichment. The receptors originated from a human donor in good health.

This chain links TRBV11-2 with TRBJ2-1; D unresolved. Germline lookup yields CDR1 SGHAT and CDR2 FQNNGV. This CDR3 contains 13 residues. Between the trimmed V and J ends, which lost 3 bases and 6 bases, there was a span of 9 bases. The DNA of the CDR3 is TGTGCCAGCAGCTTCAACAGACCCAATGAGCAGTTCTTC. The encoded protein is CASSFNRPNEQFF.

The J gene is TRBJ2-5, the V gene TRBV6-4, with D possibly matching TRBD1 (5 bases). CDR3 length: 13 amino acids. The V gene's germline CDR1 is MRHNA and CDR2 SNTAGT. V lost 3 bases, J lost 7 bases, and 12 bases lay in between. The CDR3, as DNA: TGTGCCAGCAGTGAGGTTTTGCAGGGGACCCAGTACTTC. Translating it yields CASSEVLQGTQYF.

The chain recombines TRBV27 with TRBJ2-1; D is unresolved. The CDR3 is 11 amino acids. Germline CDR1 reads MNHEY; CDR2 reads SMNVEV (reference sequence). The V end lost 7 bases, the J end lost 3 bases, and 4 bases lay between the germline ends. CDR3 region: CASKNYNEQFF. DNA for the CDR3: TGTGCCAGCAAGAACTACAATGAGCAGTTCTTC.

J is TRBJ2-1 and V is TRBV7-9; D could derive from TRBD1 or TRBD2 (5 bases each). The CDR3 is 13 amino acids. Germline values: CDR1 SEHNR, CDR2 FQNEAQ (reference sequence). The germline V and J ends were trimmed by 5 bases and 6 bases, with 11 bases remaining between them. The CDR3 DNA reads TGTGCCAGCAGCCACTTTGGGGGCAATGAGCAGTTCTTC. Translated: CASSHFGGNEQFF. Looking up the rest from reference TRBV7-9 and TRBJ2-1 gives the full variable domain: DTGVSQNPRHKITKRGQNVTFRCDPISEHNRLYWYRQTLGQGPEFLTYFQNEAQLEKSRLLSDRFSAERPKGSFSTLEIQRTEQGDSAMYLCASSHFGGNEQFFGPGTRLTVL.

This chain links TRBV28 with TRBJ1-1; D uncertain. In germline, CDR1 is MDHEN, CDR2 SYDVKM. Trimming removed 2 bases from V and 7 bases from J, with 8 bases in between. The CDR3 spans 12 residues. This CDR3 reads CASSLGPGEAFF. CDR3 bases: TGTGCCAGCAGTTTAGGACCTGGTGAAGCTTTCTTT.